Described below is a single T cell receptor beta chain sequence and its context. Its antigen is as yet unknown. Trimming left V 5 bases short and J 2 bases short, with 10 bases between. Germline assignment: CDR1 LNHDA and CDR2 SQIVND (reference sequence). The CDR3 extends over 14 amino acids. By 5'RACE template switching, TCR cDNA was produced, with a universal primer site and UMIs added in the process. Using its own MiXCR run on the 5' RACE reads, TCRdb lists one record per CDR3 protein. In the table there are more than 350,000 distinct CDR3 sequences, under 14% of which are singletons. These data come from a study of T cells after yellow fever vaccination. Study overall: SMART-Seq v4 Ultra Low Input served to prepare low-cell-number fractions.

General study results and limits: Across the CD4 and CD8 compartments, a small share of clonotypes was present in both.

The gene calls are TRBV19 and TRBJ1-5, with a possible D match to TRBD1 (6 bases). The origin of this receptor is a man between 18 and 35 years old who received the YFV17D yellow fever vaccine. Sequenced material: PBMCs, taken on the day of the first yellow fever vaccination. The CDR3 loop is CASSAGGRNQPQHF. The CDR3 region has the DNA TGTGCCAGTAGTGCGGGGGGGCGCAATCAGCCCCAGCATTTT.